This T cell receptor beta chain was sequenced during a study of shared clonotypes between healthy human individuals. General study results and limits: Only blood was sampled, and tissue TCR repertoires likely differ from blood ones. A generally larger estimated richness was seen in naive subsets than in memory subsets.

TCRdb's table, derived via immunoSEQ multiplex PCR, lists solely in-frame clones and lacks some. The data show 2 million to 2.5 million clones, with 90% to 96% seen just once and more than 0.1% held by the top ten. CD4+ cells were split into CD45RA+ naive and CD45RA-negative memory subsets. Of note for this clone: As yet, its antigen is unknown. Other DNA sequences in this specimen translate into the identical CDR3.

The CDR3 contains 12 residues. Trimming left V 3 bases short and J 6 bases short, with 8 bases between. Looked up from germline, CDR1 is SGDLS and CDR2 is YYNGEE. The receptor was isolated from a young man in good health. The sample taken for sequencing was naive CD4+ T cells sorted from blood. Noted subset: CD45RA+ positively selected. The chain employs TRBV9 and TRBJ2-3; D may be TRBD1 (5 bases). The CDR3 spells CASSAQGDTQYF. Here the CDR3 DNA reads TGTGCCAGCAGCGCCCAGGGCGATACGCAGTATTTT.